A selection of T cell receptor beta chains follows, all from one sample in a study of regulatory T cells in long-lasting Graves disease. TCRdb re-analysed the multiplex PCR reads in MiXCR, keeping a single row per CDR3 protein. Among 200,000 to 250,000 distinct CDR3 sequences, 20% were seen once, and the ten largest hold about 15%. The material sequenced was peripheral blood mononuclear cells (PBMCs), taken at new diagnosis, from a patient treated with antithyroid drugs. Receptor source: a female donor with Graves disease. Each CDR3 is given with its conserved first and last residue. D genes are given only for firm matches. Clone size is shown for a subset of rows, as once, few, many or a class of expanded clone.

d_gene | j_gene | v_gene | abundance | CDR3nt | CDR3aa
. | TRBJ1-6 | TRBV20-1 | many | TGCAGTGCTAGAGGGGCAGGGAATAATTCACCCCTCCACTTT | CSARGAGNNSPLHF
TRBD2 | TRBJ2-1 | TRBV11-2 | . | TGTGCCAGCAGCCCGCAAAAACTAGCGGGAGTAGGCCATGAGCAGTTCTTC | CASSPQKLAGVGHEQFF
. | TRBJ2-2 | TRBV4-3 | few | TGCGCCAGCAGCCAAGAAATAAGACGGGACACCGGGGAGCTGTTTTTT | CASSQEIRRDTGELFF
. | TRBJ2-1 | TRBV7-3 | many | TGTGCCAGCAGCTTAAATTCCGGGAGTCTAGCTGAGCAGTTCTTC | CASSLNSGSLAEQFF
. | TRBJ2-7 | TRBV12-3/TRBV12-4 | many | TGTGCCAGCAGTTTTCGCTCCTACGAGCAGTACTTC | CASSFRSYEQYF
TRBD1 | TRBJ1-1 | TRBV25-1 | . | TGTGCCAGCAGCCGCGCCGTATATGGGACAGGGGACACTGAAGCTTTCTTT | CASSRAVYGTGDTEAFF
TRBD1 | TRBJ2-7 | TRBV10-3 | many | TGTGCCATCAGTGGGGACAGGGGCTACGAGCAGTACTTC | CAISGDRGYEQYF
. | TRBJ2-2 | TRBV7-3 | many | TGTGCCAGCAGCCCGCGAGGGCAGGCGATCGACACCGGGGAGCTGTTTTTT | CASSPRGQAIDTGELFF
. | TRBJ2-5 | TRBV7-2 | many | TGTGCCAGCAGAGATAGACGGACGAAAGAGACCCAGTACTTC | CASRDRRTKETQYF
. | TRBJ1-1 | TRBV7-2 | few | TGTGCCAGCAGCTTAAAGGGAAGGGCCCGGGGGAACACTGAAGCTTTCTTT | CASSLKGRARGNTEAFF
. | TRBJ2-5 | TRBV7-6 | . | TGTGCCAGCAGCTTTGGCGGAAGAGGAGAGACCCAGTACTTC | CASSFGGRGETQYF
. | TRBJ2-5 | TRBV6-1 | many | TGTGCCAGCAGTCCCCTCCGGGGTGGGGAGACCCAGTACTTC | CASSPLRGGETQYF
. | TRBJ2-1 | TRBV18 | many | TGTGCCAGCTCACCACCGGGCAGGGGCAATGCGGATGAGCAGTTCTTC | CASSPPGRGNADEQFF
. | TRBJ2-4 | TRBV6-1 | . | TGTGCCAGCAGTGAAGGCCTTGAAAACATTCAGTACTTC | CASSEGLENIQYF
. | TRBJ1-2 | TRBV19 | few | TGTGCCAGTAGTAATCGGGCGAGGAGGAGTAATGGCTACACCTTC | CASSNRARRSNGYTF
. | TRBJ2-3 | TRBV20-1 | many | TGCAGTGCTAACGACAGGTCTGGTACGCAGTATTTT | CSANDRSGTQYF
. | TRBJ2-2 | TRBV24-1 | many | TGTGCCACCAGTGATTTGGGGCACCCCACCGGGGAGCTGTTTTTT | CATSDLGHPTGELFF
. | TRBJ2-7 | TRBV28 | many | TGTGCCAGCAGTCCATACCAGGGTTACGAGCAGTACTTC | CASSPYQGYEQYF
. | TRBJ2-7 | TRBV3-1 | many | TGTGCCAGCAGCCCGAGGGGTGGGGCACTCTACGAGCAGTACTTC | CASSPRGGALYEQYF
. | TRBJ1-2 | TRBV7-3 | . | TGTGCCAGCAGCCCAACCACAGCGAACTATGGCTACACCTTC | CASSPTTANYGYTF
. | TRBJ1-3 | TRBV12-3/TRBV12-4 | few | TGTGCCATCACGTACAGCTCTGGAAACACCATATATTTT | CAITYSSGNTIYF
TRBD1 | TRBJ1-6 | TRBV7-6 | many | TGTGCCAGCAGCGAGACAGGGTTCGGGTCACCCCTCCACTTT | CASSETGFGSPLHF
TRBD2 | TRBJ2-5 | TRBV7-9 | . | TGTGCCAGCAGCCCGACTAGCGGGGGGGAGGAGACCCAGTACTTC | CASSPTSGGEETQYF
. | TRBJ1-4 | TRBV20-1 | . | TGCAGTGCTAGAGTTCCCCATGGGGATGAAAAACTGTTTTTT | CSARVPHGDEKLFF
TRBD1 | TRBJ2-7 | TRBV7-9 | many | TGTGCCAGCAGCTCGTACCGGGACAGGGGATCCTACGAGCAGTACTTC | CASSSYRDRGSYEQYF
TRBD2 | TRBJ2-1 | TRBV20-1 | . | TGCAGTGCTAGAATACTAGCGGATTCCAATGAGCAGTTCTTC | CSARILADSNEQFF
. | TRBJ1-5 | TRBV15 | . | TGTGCCACCAGCAGTTTACGGGGTAGCAATCAGCCCCAGCATTTT | CATSSLRGSNQPQHF
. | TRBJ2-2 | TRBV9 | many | TGTGCCAGCAGCGCCACTGGGGGGTCCGGGGAGCTGTTTTTT | CASSATGGSGELFF
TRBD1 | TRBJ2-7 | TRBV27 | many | TGTGCCAGCAGACGACAGGGCCCACCTTACGAGCAGTACTTC | CASRRQGPPYEQYF
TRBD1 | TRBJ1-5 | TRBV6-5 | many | TGTGCCAGCAGTTATATGGGACAGGGGAGCAATCAGCCCCAGCATTTT | CASSYMGQGSNQPQHF
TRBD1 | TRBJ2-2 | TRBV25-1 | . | TGTGCCAGCAGAGCGACAGGGTACACCGGGGAGCTGTTTTTT | CASRATGYTGELFF
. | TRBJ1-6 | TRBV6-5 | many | TGTGCCAGCAGTTACAACAGGGATGGCTCACCCCTCCACTTT | CASSYNRDGSPLHF
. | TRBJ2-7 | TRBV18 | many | TGTGCCAGCTCACCACCTAACTCGGGCCAGCGGAGCTCCTACGAGCAGTACTTC | CASSPPNSGQRSSYEQYF
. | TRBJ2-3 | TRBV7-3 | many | TGTGCCAGCAGCTTTTACGGGAGAAGCACAGATACGCAGTATTTT | CASSFYGRSTDTQYF
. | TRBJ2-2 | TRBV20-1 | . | TGCAGTGCTCCCAGGGGCGGGGTCGGGGAGCTGTTTTTT | CSAPRGGVGELFF
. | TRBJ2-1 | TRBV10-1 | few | TGCGCCAGCAGCGAAACCACCCCACCCTACAATGAGCAGTTCTTC | CASSETTPPYNEQFF
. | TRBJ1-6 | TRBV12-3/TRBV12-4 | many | TGTGCCAGCAGTACTAACAGGAATTCACCCCTCCACTTT | CASSTNRNSPLHF
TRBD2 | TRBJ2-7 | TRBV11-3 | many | TGTGCCAGCAGCCCAATGGCGGGGGGCGAGCAGTACTTC | CASSPMAGGEQYF
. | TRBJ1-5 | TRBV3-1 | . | TGTGCCAGCAGCCCGTGGACAGGCAATCAGCCCCAGCATTTT | CASSPWTGNQPQHF
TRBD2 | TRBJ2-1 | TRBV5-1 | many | TGCGCCAGCAGCTACGACGGGGGGAGCTCCTACAATGAGCAGTTCTTC | CASSYDGGSSYNEQFF
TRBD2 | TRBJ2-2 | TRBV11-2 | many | TGTGCCAGCAGACTAGGGTCCGGGACTAGGGTCACCGGGGAGCTGTTTTTT | CASRLGSGTRVTGELFF
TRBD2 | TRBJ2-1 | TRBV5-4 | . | TGTGCCAGCAGCGAGGGAGGGGAGGCCTACAATGAGCAGTTCTTC | CASSEGGEAYNEQFF
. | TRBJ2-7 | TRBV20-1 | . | TGCAGTGCTATGATGGCGAGGGGGGGCTCCTACGAGCAGTACTTC | CSAMMARGGSYEQYF
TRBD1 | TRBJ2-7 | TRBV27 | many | TGTGCCAGCAGCCGTATCATAGGGACAGGAGATTACTACGAGCAGTACTTC | CASSRIIGTGDYYEQYF
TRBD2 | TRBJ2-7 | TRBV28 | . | TGTGCCAGCAGTGGGGGCGGGGGGAGGACGAGGTACGAGCAGTACTTC | CASSGGGGRTRYEQYF
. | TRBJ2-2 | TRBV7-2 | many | TGTGCCAGCAGCCCTCGAGCAGGGAGGAACACCGGGGAGCTGTTTTTT | CASSPRAGRNTGELFF